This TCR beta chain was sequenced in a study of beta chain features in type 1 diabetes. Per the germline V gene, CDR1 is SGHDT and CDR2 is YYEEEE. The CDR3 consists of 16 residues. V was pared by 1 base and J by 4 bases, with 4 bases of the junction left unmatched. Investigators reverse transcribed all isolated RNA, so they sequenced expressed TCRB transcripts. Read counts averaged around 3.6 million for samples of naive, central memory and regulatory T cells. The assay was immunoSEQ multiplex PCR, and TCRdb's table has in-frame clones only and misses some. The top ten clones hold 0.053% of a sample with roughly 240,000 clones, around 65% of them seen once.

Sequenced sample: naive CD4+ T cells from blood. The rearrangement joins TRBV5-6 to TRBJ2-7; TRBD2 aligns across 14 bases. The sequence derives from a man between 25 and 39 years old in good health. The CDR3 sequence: CASSLRTSGRRYEQYF. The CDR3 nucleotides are TGTGCCAGCAGCTTGCGGACTAGCGGGAGGAGATACGAGCAGTACTTC.